This T cell receptor beta chain was sequenced in a study of early T cells in non-severe SARS-CoV-2 infection (dated by TCRdb to the early 2020s). Background on the whole study: Because TCR sequencing relied on bulk RNA taken from unsorted whole blood, pairing of alpha and beta chains was not possible. The investigation overall reported the following: VDJdb matching was skewed toward anti-spike CD8 responses and likely underestimated virus-specific expansions by missing private and CD4 specificities.

A case-control design nested within a healthcare worker cohort in London, UK, was used, with weekly nasopharyngeal swab PCR tests and blood sampling performed. Healthcare workers were recruited during the week of the UK lockdown, between 23 and 31 March 2020, and followed weekly for up to roughly 15 weeks. Here V drops 3 bases and J drops 6 bases, and the junction holds 10 bases not matched to any gene. From cysteine to phenylalanine, the CDR3 is 16 amino acids long. The DNA shown is the 48-base CDR3, in frame from base 1. According to the germline V gene (reference sequence), CDR1 reads DFQATT and CDR2 reads SNEGSKA. Comments on this clonotype: Its recognized antigen is unknown. No base quality information exists; no much larger clone differs at one position.

The library was generated by 5' RACE. The data were produced on a NextSeq 500. The TCR library protocol attached unique molecular identifiers to individual cDNA molecules to correct for sequencing error and PCR bias. Both TCR alpha and beta chains were sequenced, and tight co-correlation was observed between alpha and beta sequence abundances in each sample. As for the original processing: Decombinator V4 was used to annotate the V gene, J gene and CDR3 of the TCR sequences. Expanded TCRs were defined as changing significantly between any two time points under a Poisson model with p below 0.0001. Abundances of TCRs were expressed as counts per million after normalisation to the total number of TCRs sequenced in each sample. MAIT TCRs were defined by TRAV1-2 paired with TRAJ12, TRAJ20 or TRAJ33, and iNKT TCRs by TRAV10 paired with TRAJ18. VDJdb, accessed 1 November 2021, was searched for CMV, EBV and SARS-CoV-2 annotated TCRs, excluding TCRs annotated for multiple antigens. Through fastp at Q25 and MiXCR, TCRdb rebuilt clones from the public reads, retaining in-frame beta chains. A single entry per CDR3 protein holds the most common genes and DNA from its merged rows. The V and J calls here are based on TCRdb, not the publication. In this sample the table shows some 81,000 distinct CDR3 sequences, more than 7.5% of which occur a single time. The biggest ten clones account for roughly 4.8% of the sample.

The sequence links TRBV20-1 to TRBJ2-5; 13 bases in the junction line up with TRBD2. Sequenced material: whole blood. This TCR was sampled from an adult who was a healthcare worker with PCR-confirmed SARS-CoV-2 infection or an uninfected control (not recorded which). In nucleotides, the sequence is TGCAGTGCTAGGGATTCACTAGCGGGAGGGATTAAGACCCAGTACTTC. Its protein is CSARDSLAGGIKTQYF.